This T cell receptor (beta chain) was captured in a study of CD8+CD57+ T cells in acquired aplastic anemia. Background on the study: An average of 3.2 ug of DNA was obtained from sorted CD4+ and CD8+ cells. Study observations and caveats: No significant patient-versus-control difference appeared in CD8+ Simpson's diversity.

The CDR3 is 14 residues long. CDR1 and CDR2 from the germline V gene are MNHEY and SMNVEV (reference sequence). V was cut by 2 bases and J by 7 bases, with 14 bases left in between. Patients included in sequencing had previously demonstrated CD8+CD57+ cell expansion by flow cytometry. Patients, without exception, had severe acquired aplastic anemia. Blood came from patients not yet given any therapy. A remark on this clonotype: Antigen unknown.

Genomic DNA served as template for TCR beta VDJ and CDR3 profiling. MiXCR, applied by TCRdb to the reads, yields one record per CDR3 protein. The sample includes 450,000 to 600,000 distinct CDR3 sequences, under 40% of them seen just once. The sequenced material came from sorted CD4+, CD8+, or CD8+CD57+ T cells (not recorded which) from PBMCs. The receptor was derived from a human donor with aplastic anemia. The J gene is TRBJ2-5, the V gene TRBV27, with TRBD2 as a possible D gene (6 bases). The CDR3 loop reads CASSLGGTLGTQYF. The CDR3 DNA follows: TGTGCCAGCAGTTTAGGGGGGACGCTGGGGACCCAGTACTTC.